A selection of T cell receptor beta chains follows, all from one sample in a study of T cells in Graves' hyperthyroidism and ophthalmopathy. TCRdb re-analysed the multiplex PCR reads in MiXCR, keeping a single row per CDR3 protein. The sample holds around 600,000 distinct CDR3 sequences, around 14% seen once. Sequenced: blood. The receptor source for this set is a woman younger than 35 with Graves' ophthalmopathy. Each CDR3 is given with its conserved first and last residue. The D gene is left open where the match is weak. Expanded clones get a size class; other rows say once, few or many, or leave the size out.

TRBD1	few	TRBV30	TRBJ2-7	CAWSGTGGYEQYF	TGTGCCTGGAGTGGGACAGGGGGCTACGAGCAGTACTTC
-	many	TRBV20-1	TRBJ2-3	CSASGGNTTDTQYF	TGCAGTGCTAGTGGGGGGAACACCACAGATACGCAGTATTTT
-	few	TRBV7-9	TRBJ2-7	CASRKGGSPYEQYF	TGTGCCAGCCGAAAAGGAGGGAGCCCCTACGAGCAGTACTTC
-	many	TRBV28	TRBJ1-2	CASSPPTKGGYGYTF	TGTGCCAGCAGCCCTCCCACGAAGGGCGGCTATGGCTACACCTTC
TRBD2	many	TRBV24-1	TRBJ2-5	CATSDPRPGGETQYF	TGTGCCACCAGTGACCCGCGCCCGGGGGGGGAGACCCAGTACTTC
TRBD2	few	TRBV6-5	TRBJ2-3	CASSYSPAGDTDTQYF	TGTGCCAGCAGTTACTCACCAGCGGGAGACACAGATACGCAGTATTTT
TRBD2	few	TRBV5-1	TRBJ2-1	CTSGGKTSGVNNEQFF	TGCACCAGCGGGGGAAAGACTAGCGGGGTGAACAATGAGCAGTTCTTC
TRBD2	-	TRBV7-2	TRBJ2-3	CASSKGLASPGGADTQYF	TGTGCCAGTAGTAAGGGACTAGCGTCACCAGGGGGAGCAGATACGCAGTATTTT
-	many	TRBV12-3/TRBV12-4	TRBJ2-7	CASSLWDTSSYEQYF	TGTGCCAGCAGTTTATGGGACACGAGCTCCTACGAGCAGTACTTC
-	many	TRBV7-3	TRBJ2-5	CASSLYGSETAQYF	TGTGCCAGCAGCTTATACGGATCCGAGACAGCCCAGTACTTC
-	many	TRBV12-3/TRBV12-4	TRBJ1-6	CASSLNFLSPLHF	TGTGCCAGCAGTTTAAACTTCCTTTCACCCCTCCACTTT
-	-	TRBV2	TRBJ1-5	CASRVSNHQPQHF	TGTGCCAGCAGAGTCAGCAACCATCAGCCCCAGCATTTT
-	-	TRBV6-9	TRBJ2-3	CASSYGDSSTDTQYF	TGTGCCAGCAGTTACGGGGACTCTAGCACAGATACGCAGTATTTT
-	-	TRBV4-1	TRBJ2-4	CASSQDKGVGIQYF	TGCGCCAGCAGCCAAGATAAGGGTGTGGGCATTCAGTACTTC